This T cell receptor (beta chain) was found in a study of blood T cell repertoires in COVID-19. Study-level information: The study drew acute and convalescent COVID-19 samples from the United States, Italy and Spain. PBMCs, B-cell-depleted T cells, or T cells provided the cDNA or gDNA that made up the material.

The CDR3 runs 16 residues. CDR1 and CDR2 from the germline V gene are KGHSH and LQKENI. Trimming at V came to 4 bases and at J to 4 bases, leaving 9 bases not matched to a gene. In the original processing: For nucleated cells, counts were estimated from reference gene primer amplification. Assay used: immunoSEQ multiplex PCR; TCRdb lists only in-frame clones, some missing. The D gene and trimming were derived from the DNA, and the V and J assignments and clone size from that table. The data contain some 73,000 clones, 82% of them seen just once; the ten biggest clones take up under 4.5%. This clone occurred once.

The receptor comes from a woman aged 55-75 years with acute or convalescent COVID-19. V and J are TRBV18 and TRBJ1-1; 10 nucleotides line up with TRBD1. Sequencing was performed on peripheral blood. CDR3 sequence: CASSRTGTGEGTEAFF. The DNA for the CDR3 is TGTGCCAGCTCACGCACCGGGACAGGGGAGGGCACTGAAGCTTTCTTT.